This passage covers 21 T cell receptor beta chains from one sample sequenced in a study of blood T cell repertoires in COVID-19. Sequenced by immunoSEQ multiplex PCR; TCRdb stores in-frame clones only, minus some. Found here are under 350,000 clones, 90% of them singletons; the top ten hold 2% to 3%. The sample comprised PBMCs or T cells enriched from blood (not recorded which). The receptors here all came from a man in his sixties who had recovered from COVID-19.

Points on this clone: The same CDR3 can be traced to other DNA sequences in this sample. The chain couples TRBV3-1 (or the pseudogene TRBV3-2) to TRBJ1-6; perhaps TRBD1 as D (5 bases). Per the germline V gene, CDR1 is LGHDT and CDR2 is YNNKEL (reference sequence). The CDR3 runs 15 residues. V gave up 1 base and J gave up 6 bases, with 10 bases separating them. Here the CDR3 DNA reads TGTGCCAGCAGCCAAGGGGGCTTAGGTAATTCACCCCTCCACTTT. It yields the protein CASSQGGLGNSPLHF.

The V gene is TRBV11-2, the J gene TRBJ1-1, with TRBD1 matching over 9 bases. Germline CDR1 reads SGHAT; CDR2 reads FQNNGV. V was pared by 5 bases and J by 4 bases, with 5 bases of the junction left unmatched. The CDR3 covers 14 residues. The CDR3 loop is CASSPLGQGTEAFF. The CDR3 DNA sequence: TGTGCCAGCAGCCCATTGGGACAGGGCACTGAAGCTTTCTTT.

This chain uses TRBV7-9 with TRBJ2-3, with D tentatively TRBD2 (6 bases). V lost 8 bases, J lost 0 bases, and 15 bases lay in between. Germline CDR1 reads SEHNR; CDR2 reads FQNEAQ (reference sequence). The CDR3 has 15 residues. CDR3 DNA sequence: TGTGCCAGCGGAGGAGGGGCCTCTAGCACAGATACGCAGTATTTT. This gives the protein CASGGGASSTDTQYF.

This chain joins TRBV18 and TRBJ2-7; a weak D match, TRBD1 (5 bases). V lost 5 bases and J 4 bases, leaving 12 bases between the germline ends. Germline CDR1 reads KGHSH; CDR2 reads LQKENI. This CDR3 spans 13 amino acids. The CDR3 coding sequence is TGTGCCAGCTCATGGACATCTGGATACGAGCAGTACTTC. Translation: CASSWTSGYEQYF.

This sequence joins TRBV5-1 and TRBJ1-1, with unresolved D. Germline values: CDR1 SGHRS, CDR2 YFSETQ. The CDR3 has 15 amino acids. Trimming removed 5 bases at V and 3 bases at J, with 17 bases between. In DNA, the CDR3 is TGCGCCAGCAGTCAGACCCGGGAGGCACACACTGAAGCTTTCTTT. Its translation is CASSQTREAHTEAFF.

The chain links TRBV21-1 to TRBJ1-3; TRBD1 was called by the table and not checked on the DNA. TRBV21-1 is tagged as a pseudogene. The CDR3 extends over 19 amino acids. Here the CDR3 reads CASSKVVFSGAAAGNTIYF. DNA of the CDR3: TGTGCCAGCAGCAAAGTGGTTTTCTCAGGGGCGGCCGCTGGAAACACCATATATTTT.

The chain has TRBV2 and TRBJ2-1; TRBD2 matches at 14 bases. V dropped 7 bases and J dropped 9; count of bases not matched to a gene: 11. The CDR3 is made up of 16 amino acids. Germline CDR1 reads SNHLY; CDR2 reads FYNNEI. Here the CDR3 DNA reads TGTGCCAGCACCCCGGGACTAGCGGGAGAGGGGGCTGAGCAGTTCTTC. Protein sequence: CASTPGLAGEGAEQFF.

This chain's CDR3 is CASSYGTSGPGTQYF. In DNA, the CDR3 is TGTGCCAGCAGCTATGGGACTAGCGGACCGGGGACCCAGTACTTC. This sequence joins TRBV7-8 and TRBJ2-5, with TRBD2 matching over 11 bases. CDR3 size: 15 residues. In germline, CDR1 is SGHVS, CDR2 FQNEAQ. The trim removed 4 bases at V and 7 bases at J, leaving 8 bases unmatched.

The gene calls are TRBV19 and TRBJ1-5; D unclear. V was cut by 5 bases and J by 4 bases, with 9 bases left in between. Germline V gene data show CDR1 as LNHDA and CDR2 as SQIVND (reference sequence). The CDR3 has 13 amino acids. CDR3 protein: CASSDTVNQPQHF. The CDR3 nucleotides read TGTGCCAGTAGTGACACAGTGAATCAGCCCCAGCATTTT.

This rearrangement joins TRBV7-8 to TRBJ2-1; the D gene is possibly TRBD1 (6 bases). Trimming removed 3 bases at V and 15 bases at J, with 18 bases between. This CDR3 region has 13 residues. CDR1 is SGHVS and CDR2 is FQNEAQ in the germline V gene. The CDR3 DNA reads TGTGCCAGCAGCTTGGGCACGAGGGGACATATGTTCTTC. It is translated as CASSLGTRGHMFF. Variable domain in full (rest from reference TRBV7-8 and TRBJ2-1): GAGVSQSPRYKVAKRGQDVALRCDPISGHVSLFWYQQALGQGPEFLTYFQNEAQLDKSGLPSDRFFAERPEGSVSTLKIQRTQQEDSAVYLCASSLGTRGHMFFGPGTRLTVL.

The V call is TRBV9, the J call TRBJ1-5; TRBD1 agrees at 7 bases. The V gene end was trimmed by 0 bases and the J gene end by 7 bases; junction bases not matched to a gene: 7. The CDR3 runs to 15 residues. CDR1 SGDLS and CDR2 YYNGEE come from the germline V gene. DNA of the CDR3: TGTGCCAGCAGCGTAGCCCCTGACAGGGAACAGCCCCAGCATTTT. This translates into CASSVAPDREQPQHF.

This chain links TRBV19 with TRBJ2-7; possible D gene TRBD2, 6 bases. Germline assignment: CDR1 LNHDA and CDR2 SQIVND (reference sequence). The CDR3 sequence is 16 residues long. The ends were cut back, 2 bases at V and 4 bases at J, with 18 bases in the middle. The CDR3 spells CASSINPLASSYEQYF. The CDR3 region has the DNA TGTGCCAGTAGTATAAACCCACTAGCCAGTTCGTACGAGCAGTACTTC.

This chain uses TRBV3-1 (or the pseudogene TRBV3-2) with TRBJ2-5, with D possibly matching TRBD1 (5 bases). V was clipped by 4 bases and J by 3 bases, with 9 bases between them. CDR1 LGHDT and CDR2 YNNKEL come from the germline V gene (reference sequence). This CDR3 has 13 residues. CDR3: CASSRDRKETQYF. The CDR3 DNA sequence: TGTGCCAGCAGCCGAGACAGAAAAGAGACCCAGTACTTC.

This sequence joins TRBV3-1 (or the pseudogene TRBV3-2) and TRBJ2-3; 7 bases agree with TRBD2. V dropped 0 bases and J dropped 2; count of bases not matched to a gene: 11. Germline loops: CDR1 LGHDT, CDR2 YNNKEL (reference sequence). CDR3 length equals 18 residues. The CDR3 sequence: CASSQDRGVLAVTDTQYF. CDR3 nucleotide sequence: TGTGCCAGCAGCCAAGATCGAGGAGTGCTAGCGGTCACAGATACGCAGTATTTT.

This sequence joins TRBV5-5 and TRBJ2-5; 8 nucleotides align to TRBD1. The CDR3 totals 14 residues. Germline lookup yields CDR1 SGHKS and CDR2 YYEKEE (reference sequence). The junction had 8 bases not matched to a gene; V was cut back by 3 bases and J by 7 bases. The CDR3 bases are TGTGCCAGCAGCTCGCTAACAGGGGGGAGGACCCAGTACTTC. This sequence encodes CASSSLTGGRTQYF. The full variable domain, completed using reference TRBV5-5 and TRBJ2-5, is DAGVTQSPTHLIKTRGQQVTLRCSPISGHKSVSWYQQVLGQGPQFIFQYYEKEERGRGNFPDRFSARQFPNYSSELNVNALLLGDSALYLCASSSLTGGRTQYFGPGTRLLVL.

The V and J genes are TRBV29-1 and TRBJ1-1; 8 nucleotides match TRBD1. V trimming: 4 bases; J trimming: 4 bases; junction bases outside the gene matches: 5. Germline CDR1 is SQVTM and CDR2 is ANQGSEA. The CDR3 contains 13 residues. CDR3 amino acids: CSVVRTGTTEAFF. The DNA of the CDR3 is TGCAGCGTTGTCAGGACAGGGACCACTGAAGCTTTCTTT.

This clone was counted a single time. The CDR3, as DNA: TGTGCCAGCAGCTTAGGGACAGCGTTGATCTACGAGCAGTACTTC. This codes for CASSLGTALIYEQYF. The chain links TRBV11-3 to TRBJ2-7; a weak D match, TRBD1 (6 bases). Germline CDR1 is SGHNT and CDR2 is YENEEA. V dropped 1 base and J dropped 3 bases, with 13 bases sitting between them. The CDR3 length is 15 residues.

CDR3 loop: CASSPRAATEAFF. The CDR3 DNA is TGTGCCAGCAGTCCACGTGCGGCGACTGAAGCTTTCTTT. The chain has TRBV6-5 and TRBJ1-1; D ambiguous. Trimming removed 5 bases from V and 5 bases from J, with 12 bases in between. The CDR3 runs 13 residues. Germline assignment: CDR1 MNHEY and CDR2 SVGAGI.

Notes on this clone: A read error may produce the germline difference seen at one junction end. The chain has TRBV27 and TRBJ1-2; D unresolved. The CDR3 consists of 12 residues. Germline loops: CDR1 MNHEY, CDR2 SMNVEV (reference sequence). The DNA for the CDR3 is TGTGCCACCAGTAACGGGATCTCTGGCTACACCTTC. This gives the protein CATSNGISGYTF.

The chain recombines TRBV4-1 with TRBJ2-5; D perhaps matches TRBD1 (5 bases). Germline lookup yields CDR1 MGHRA and CDR2 YSYEKL. The CDR3 runs 15 residues. V was shortened by 1 base and J by 2 bases, with 11 bases between the two germline ends. Here the CDR3 reads CASSQVGHRQETQYF. In nucleotides, the CDR3 is TGCGCCAGCAGCCAAGTGGGGCATCGGCAAGAGACCCAGTACTTC.

This chain uses TRBV19 with TRBJ1-1; D unclear. Per the germline V gene, CDR1 is LNHDA and CDR2 is SQIVND (reference sequence). Trimming left V 7 bases short and J 1 base short, with 10 bases between. This CDR3 has 13 amino acids. CDR3 DNA: TGTGCCAGTATGCTCGGTCCGAACACTGAAGCTTTCTTT. Protein product: CASMLGPNTEAFF.